The clone carrying this T cell receptor beta chain was recorded many times. These data originate in a study of blood T cell repertoires in COVID-19. About the research overall: The samples span acute and convalescent COVID-19 from the United States, Italy and Spain.

V dropped 6 bases and J dropped 8 bases, with 13 bases sitting between them. From germline, CDR1 is DFQATT and CDR2 SNEGSKA (reference sequence). The CDR3 extends over 11 amino acids. In the study's own analysis: By means of reference gene primer amplification, nucleated cell counts were estimated. Libraries were prepared by immunoSEQ multiplex PCR; TCRdb keeps only in-frame clonotypes and omits some of them. That table gives V, J and clone size, and the DNA gave D and trimming. The sample lists fewer than 350,000 clones, around 85% occurring once. Cohorts were determined from participant-reported clinical history.

The sample taken for sequencing was PBMCs or T cells enriched from blood (not recorded which). The chain is built from TRBV20-1 and TRBJ1-1; D uncertain. The sequence came from a woman aged 25-40 years who had been exposed to COVID-19. DNA of the CDR3: TGCAGTGCCCCGGGAGAAGTAGAAGCTTTCTTT. Translation gives CSAPGEVEAFF.